This T cell receptor beta chain originates from a study of cytomegalovirus exposure and HLA in healthy donors. A multiplex PCR was run with 60 Vbeta primers and 13 Jbeta primers. Repertoires were generated with immunoSEQ multiplex PCR, while TCRdb's copy carries only in-frame clones and drops some. Of over 50,000 clones listed, approximately 64% are singletons. The clonotype comes from a man aged 35 to 55 in good health and CMV-seropositive. Sample: PBMCs.

The CDR3 DNA is TGTGCCATCAGTGAAATCGGCAATCAGCCCCAGCATTTT. This encodes CAISEIGNQPQHF. The chain employs TRBV10-3 and TRBJ1-5; D is uncertain. The CDR3 has 13 residues. Trimming removed 3 bases from V and 2 bases from J, with 5 bases in between. Germline CDR1 and CDR2: ENHRY and SYGVKD.